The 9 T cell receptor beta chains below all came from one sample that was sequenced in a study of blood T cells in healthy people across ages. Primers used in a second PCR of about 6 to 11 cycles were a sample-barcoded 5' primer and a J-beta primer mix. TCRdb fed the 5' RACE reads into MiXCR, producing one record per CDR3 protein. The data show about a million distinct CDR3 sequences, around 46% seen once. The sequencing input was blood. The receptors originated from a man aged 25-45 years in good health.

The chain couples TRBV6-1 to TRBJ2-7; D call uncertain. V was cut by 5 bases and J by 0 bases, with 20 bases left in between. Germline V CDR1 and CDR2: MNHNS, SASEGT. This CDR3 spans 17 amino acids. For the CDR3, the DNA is TGTGCCAGCAGTCCCCCTTCGGGCGGCTCAAGCTCCTACGAGCAGTACTTC. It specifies CASSPPSGGSSSYEQYF.

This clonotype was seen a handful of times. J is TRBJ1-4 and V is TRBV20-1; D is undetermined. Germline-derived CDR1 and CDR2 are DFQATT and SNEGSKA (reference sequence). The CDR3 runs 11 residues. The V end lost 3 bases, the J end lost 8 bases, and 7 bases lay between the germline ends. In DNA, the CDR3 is TGCAGTGCTAGGGTGGTCGAAAAACTGTTTTTT. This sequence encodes CSARVVEKLFF.

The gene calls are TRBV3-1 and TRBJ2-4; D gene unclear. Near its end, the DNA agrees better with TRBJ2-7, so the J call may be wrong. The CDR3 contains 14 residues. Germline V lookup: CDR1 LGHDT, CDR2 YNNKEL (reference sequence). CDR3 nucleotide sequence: TGTGCCAGCAGCTTGCGGACCGTCTCCTACGAGCAGTACTTC. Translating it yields CASSLRTVSYEQYF.

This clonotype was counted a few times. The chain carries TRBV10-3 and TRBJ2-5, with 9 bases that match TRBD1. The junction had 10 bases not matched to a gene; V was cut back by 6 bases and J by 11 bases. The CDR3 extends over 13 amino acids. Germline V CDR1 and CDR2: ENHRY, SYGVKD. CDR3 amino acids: CAIRGDRGRKQYF. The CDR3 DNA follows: TGTGCCATCAGGGGTGACAGGGGGAGGAAGCAGTACTTC.

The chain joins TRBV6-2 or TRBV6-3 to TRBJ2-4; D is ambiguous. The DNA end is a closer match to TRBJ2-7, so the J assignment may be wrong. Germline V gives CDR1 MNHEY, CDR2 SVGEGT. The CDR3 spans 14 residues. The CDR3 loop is CASSYRDYTHEQYF. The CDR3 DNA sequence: TGTGCCAGCAGTTACAGGGATTACACCCACGAGCAGTACTTC.

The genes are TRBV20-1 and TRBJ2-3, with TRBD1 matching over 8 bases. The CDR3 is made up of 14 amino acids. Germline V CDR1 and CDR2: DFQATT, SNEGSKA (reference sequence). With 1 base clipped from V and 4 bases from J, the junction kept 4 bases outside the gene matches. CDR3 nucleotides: TGCAGTGCTAGAGCGGGACAGGTTGCAGATACGCAGTATTTT. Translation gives CSARAGQVADTQYF.

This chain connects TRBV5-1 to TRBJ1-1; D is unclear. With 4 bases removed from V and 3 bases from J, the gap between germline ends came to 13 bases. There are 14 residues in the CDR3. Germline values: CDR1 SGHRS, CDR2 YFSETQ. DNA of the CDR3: TGCGCCAGCAGCCAAACCGCGGGCGACACTGAAGCTTTCTTT. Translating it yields CASSQTAGDTEAFF. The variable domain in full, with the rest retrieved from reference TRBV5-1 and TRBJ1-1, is KAGVTQTPRYLIKTRGQQVTLSCSPISGHRSVSWYQQTPGQGLQFLFEYFSETQRNKGNFPGRFSGRQFSNSRSEMNVSTLELGDSALYLCASSQTAGDTEAFFGQGTRLTVV.

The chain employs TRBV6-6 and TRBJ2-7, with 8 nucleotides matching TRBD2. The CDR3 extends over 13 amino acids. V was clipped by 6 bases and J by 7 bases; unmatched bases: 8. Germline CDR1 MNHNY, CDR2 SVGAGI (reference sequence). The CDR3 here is CASSRGGRGEQYF. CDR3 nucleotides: TGTGCCAGCAGCCGGGGGGGAAGGGGTGAGCAGTACTTC.

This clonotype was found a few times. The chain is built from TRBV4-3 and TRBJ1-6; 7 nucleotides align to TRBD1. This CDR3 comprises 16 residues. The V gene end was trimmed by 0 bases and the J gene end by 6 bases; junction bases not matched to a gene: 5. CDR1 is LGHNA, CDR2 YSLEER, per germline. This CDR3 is CASSQDRRGGNSPLHF. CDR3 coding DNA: TGCGCCAGCAGCCAAGATCGCAGGGGGGGTAATTCACCCCTCCACTTT.